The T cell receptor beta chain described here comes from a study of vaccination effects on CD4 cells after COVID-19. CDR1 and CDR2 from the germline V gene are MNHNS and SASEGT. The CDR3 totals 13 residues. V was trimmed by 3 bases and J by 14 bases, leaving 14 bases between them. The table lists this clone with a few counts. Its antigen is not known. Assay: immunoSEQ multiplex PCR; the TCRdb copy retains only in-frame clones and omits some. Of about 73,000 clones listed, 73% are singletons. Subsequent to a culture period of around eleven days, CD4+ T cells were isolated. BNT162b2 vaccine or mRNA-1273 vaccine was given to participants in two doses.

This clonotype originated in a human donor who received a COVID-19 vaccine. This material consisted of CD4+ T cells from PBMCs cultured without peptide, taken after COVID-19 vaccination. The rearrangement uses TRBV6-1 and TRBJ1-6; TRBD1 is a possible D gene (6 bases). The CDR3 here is CASSDQGSVTLHF. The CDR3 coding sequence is TGTGCCAGCAGTGACCAGGGGAGTGTTACCCTCCACTTT.